Each of the 16 T cell receptor beta chains below was sequenced from the same sample in a study of regulatory T cells in long-lasting Graves disease. With iRepertoire HTBI primers and Arm-PCR of CDR3 regions, TCR beta libraries were built. TCRdb re-derived calls from the multiplex PCR reads in MiXCR, one entry per CDR3 protein. The repertoire consists of hundreds of thousands of distinct CDR3 sequences, with 16% occurring once and the leading ten covering about 18%. This sample's time point: newly diagnosed GD, antithyroid drugs for less than 3 months. With RNA extracted from PBMCs as input, the TCR library was made. These same records also appear under a second study, on T cells in Graves' hyperthyroidism and ophthalmopathy.

This sample comprised peripheral blood mononuclear cells (PBMCs), obtained at new diagnosis, from a patient treated with antithyroid drugs. These receptor sequences come from a woman between 25 and 40 years old with Graves disease.

This clonotype occurred many times. The rearrangement joins TRBV28 to TRBJ2-3, with TRBD2 identical over 7 bases. CDR1 and CDR2 (germline): MDHEN, SYDVKM. J gave up 4 bases and V 2 bases, and 9 bases lay outside the gene matches. The CDR3 runs to 16 residues. CDR3 nucleotides: TGTGCCAGCAGTTTAAGACGGACTAGGTTATCAGATACGCAGTATTTT. Protein: CASSLRRTRLSDTQYF. The complete variable domain, with remaining parts taken from reference TRBV28 and TRBJ2-3, reads DVKVTQSSRYLVKRTGEKVFLECVQDMDHENMFWYRQDPGLGLRLIYFSYDVKMKEKGDIPEGYSVSREKKERFSLILESASTNQTSMYLCASSLRRTRLSDTQYFGPGTRLTVL.

This clonotype was seen only a few times. The chain carries TRBV11-2 and TRBJ2-2; no definite D call. The CDR3 totals 12 residues. Germline CDR1 and CDR2: SGHAT and FQNNGV. Between the trimmed V and J ends, which lost 5 bases and 6 bases, there was a span of 7 bases. CDR3 bases: TGTGCCAGCAGCCCTTTGTCCGGGGAGCTGTTTTTT. Its protein is CASSPLSGELFF. Supplemented by reference TRBV11-2 and TRBJ2-2, the full variable domain reads EAGVAQSPRYKIIEKRQSVAFWCNPISGHATLYWYQQILGQGPKLLIQFQNNGVVDDSQLPKDRFSAERLKGVDSTLKIQPAKLEDSAVYLCASSPLSGELFFGEGSRLTVL.

This clonotype was observed many times. CDR3 coding DNA: TGTGCCAGCAGCTTAGCAGATTGGCCGACAGATACGCAGTATTTT. This encodes CASSLADWPTDTQYF. The chain carries TRBV11-2 and TRBJ2-3; D remains ambiguous. Germline V gene lookup returns CDR1 SGHAT and CDR2 FQNNGV. The CDR3 has 15 amino acids. Trimming took off 1 base at V and 3 bases at J, with 11 bases between the two ends.

On this clonotype itself: The junction and the germline gene differ at one end; a read error may be behind it. The chain carries TRBV2 and TRBJ2-1, with 7 bases identical to TRBD2. Germline CDR1 reads SNHLY; CDR2 reads FYNNEI. The CDR3 is 12 residues long. The CDR3 region is CDSSPGGGEQFF. The CDR3 DNA reads TGTGACAGCAGTCCGGGGGGAGGAGAGCAGTTCTTC.

CDR3 amino acids: CASSEADPKMAGANVLTF. CDR3 nucleotide sequence: TGTGCCAGCAGTGAAGCCGACCCGAAGATGGCGGGGGCCAACGTCCTGACTTTC. The gene calls are TRBV6-2 or TRBV6-3 and TRBJ2-6; D is undetermined. This CDR3 spans 18 amino acids. With 5 bases removed from V and 4 bases from J, the gap between germline ends came to 21 bases. From germline, CDR1 is MNHEY and CDR2 SVGEGT.

This clonotype was detected only a few times. The chain is built from TRBV6-2 or TRBV6-3 and TRBJ2-6; no firm D call. The CDR3 runs 13 residues. With 7 bases removed from V and 5 bases from J, the gap between germline ends came to 9 bases. CDR1 and CDR2 (germline): MNHEY, SVGEGT. The CDR3 loop reads CASTDRRANVLTF. Here the CDR3 DNA reads TGTGCCAGCACCGACCGTAGGGCCAACGTCCTGACTTTC.

The chain links TRBV12-3 or TRBV12-4 to TRBJ2-3; D could derive from TRBD1 or TRBD2 (5 bases each). The CDR3 runs 15 residues. V was shortened by 5 bases and J by 4 bases, with 16 bases between the two germline ends. For the CDR3, the DNA is TGTGCCAGCAGTCCCCTGGGGGAAAGGGCAGATACGCAGTATTTT. Translated, it gives CASSPLGERADTQYF.

On this clonotype: One end of the junction varies from germline; a read error may be responsible. The chain combines TRBV30 with TRBJ1-1, with 7 bases fitting TRBD1. This CDR3 comprises 14 residues. The germline V gene encodes CDR1 GTSNPN and CDR2 SVGIG (reference sequence). DNA for the CDR3: TGTGCCTGGAGTACGACAGGGATGAACACTGAAGCTCTCTTT. It is translated as CAWSTTGMNTEALF.

The J gene is TRBJ1-1, the V gene TRBV27; possible D gene TRBD1, 6 bases. V was shortened by 5 bases and J by 3 bases, with 22 bases between the two germline ends. This CDR3 is 17 amino acids long. CDR1 is MNHEY and CDR2 is SMNVEV in the germline V gene (reference sequence). The CDR3 reads CASSPGLLREGDTEAFF. In DNA form, the CDR3 reads TGTGCCAGCAGTCCGGGTCTCCTAAGGGAGGGGGACACTGAAGCTTTCTTT.

Concerning this clonotype: A much larger clone lies a single base off, so this may be a read error. The chain links TRBV7-9 to TRBJ1-4; possible D gene TRBD1, 6 bases. Germline CDR1 is SEHNR and CDR2 is FQNEAQ (reference sequence). The CDR3 is 12 residues long. CDR3 coding DNA: TGTGCCAGCAGCGGAACAGGGTACAAGGTGCTTTTT. It is translated as CASSGTGYKVLF.

This clonotype was seen ten or more times. V usage is TRBV15 and J usage is TRBJ1-4; 7 bases map to TRBD1. The CDR3 runs 16 residues. Trimming took 0 bases from V and 5 from J; bases not matched to a gene: 6. Germline-derived CDR1 and CDR2 are LNHNV and YYDKDF (reference sequence). The CDR3 protein is CATSRDQGGGNEKLFF. The CDR3 DNA follows: TGTGCCACCAGCAGAGATCAGGGGGGTGGAAATGAAAAACTGTTTTTT.

This clonotype was detected only a few times. CDR3 region: CASSRKGSYNEQFF. Here the CDR3 DNA reads TGCGCCAGCAGCCGCAAGGGCTCCTACAATGAGCAGTTCTTC. V and J are TRBV5-1 and TRBJ2-1; no firm D call. The CDR3 runs 14 residues. V lost 4 bases to trimming and J lost 0 bases, with 8 bases between them. CDR1 and CDR2 (germline): SGHRS, YFSETQ.

This clonotype has at least ten counts. V is TRBV12-3 or TRBV12-4 and J is TRBJ1-6, with D uncertain. V was shortened by 10 bases and J by 14 bases, with 15 bases between the two germline ends. CDR3 size: 11 residues. CDR3 DNA: TGTGCCACCCAAGTCTTCGGGGCCCTCCACTTT. Translated: CATQVFGALHF.

The rearrangement uses TRBV4-1 and TRBJ2-1; 9 positions match TRBD2. V shed 5 bases, J shed 4 bases, and the junction held 6 bases outside the gene matches. Per germline, CDR1 MGHRA and CDR2 YSYEKL. The CDR3 totals 15 residues. CDR3: CASSVSGSAYNEQFF. In DNA, the CDR3 is TGCGCCAGCAGCGTTAGCGGGAGCGCGTACAATGAGCAGTTCTTC.

This clonotype has ten or more counts. This chain joins TRBV5-5 and TRBJ2-3; D uncertain. With 1 base removed from V and 1 base from J, the gap between germline ends came to 10 bases. Germline V gene lookup returns CDR1 SGHKS and CDR2 YYEKEE (reference sequence). This CDR3 region has 15 residues. CDR3 sequence: CASSLRALRTDTQYF. CDR3 bases: TGTGCCAGCAGCTTGCGTGCACTTCGCACAGATACGCAGTATTTT.

This clonotype was seen at least ten times. The genes are TRBV2 and TRBJ2-7, with unresolved D. CDR1 and CDR2 (germline): SNHLY, FYNNEI. The CDR3 consists of 11 residues. Deletions cut 10 bases from V and 0 bases from J, with 7 bases between. As DNA, the CDR3 is TGTGCCATCGTGGACTCCTACGAGCAGTACTTC. This sequence encodes CAIVDSYEQYF.